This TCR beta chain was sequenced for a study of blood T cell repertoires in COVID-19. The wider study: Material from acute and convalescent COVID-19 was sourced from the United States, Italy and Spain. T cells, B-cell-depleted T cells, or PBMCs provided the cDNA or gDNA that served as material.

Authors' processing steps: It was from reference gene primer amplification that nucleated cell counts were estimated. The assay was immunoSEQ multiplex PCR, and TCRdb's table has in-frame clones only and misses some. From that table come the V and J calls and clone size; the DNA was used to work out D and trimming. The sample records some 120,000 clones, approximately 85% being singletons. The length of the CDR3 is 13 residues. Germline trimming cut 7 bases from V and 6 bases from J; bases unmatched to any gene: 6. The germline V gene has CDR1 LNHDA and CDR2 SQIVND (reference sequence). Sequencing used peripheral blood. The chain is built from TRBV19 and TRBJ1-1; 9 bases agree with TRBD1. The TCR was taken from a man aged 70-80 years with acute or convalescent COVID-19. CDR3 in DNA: TGTGCCAGTACCGAGACAGGGGGTGCTGAAGCTTTCTTT. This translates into CASTETGGAEAFF.